This T cell receptor beta chain was recovered during a study of blood T cells in healthy people across ages (dated by TCRdb to between 2014 and 2017). About the investigation overall: In model experiments, template switching captured about one uniquely barcoded TCR beta cDNA molecule for every two T cells. Using deep sequencing normalized with unique cDNA molecular identifiers, the study measured how TCR beta repertoire diversity changes with age. Donors were grouped into four age groups: young (average 16 years), middle-aged (under 40), aged (62) and long-lived (about 89). Donors of different ages were randomly distributed across sequencing lanes to avoid experimental bias. The study analyzed two additional independent replicas of 1 million unique cDNA reads from the same blood draw for two donors, one aged 18 to 30 and one aged 80 or older. What the research found in general, with its limitations: Observed TCR beta diversity correlated strongly with the percentage of naive T cells measured by flow cytometry. Because profiling used bulk unsorted PBMCs, naive and antigen-experienced compartments could not be compared conclusively. The long-lived group showed more naive CD4+ T cells, fewer expanded clones and increased TCR diversity than the aged group, suggesting age selection. As age increased, observed TCR beta diversity per million T cells dropped in a roughly linear way, and a significant reduction was already evident by age roughly 40. Because the CMV infection status of the donors was unknown, age-related changes in expanded clonotypes may potentially have been confounded. Estimates of total diversity based on one million sequenced T cells were regarded as lower bounds and as underestimates.

The 39 donors, aged about 6 to 95 years, were systemically healthy Caucasian individuals from Russia. About 9.6 milliliters of peripheral blood were collected from each donor into EDTA-treated Vacutainer tubes. PBMCs were isolated by Ficoll-Paque density-gradient centrifugation, with at least 7 million obtained per sample. Trizol reagent was used to extract total RNA from PBMCs, with at least 6 micrograms per sample. For every donor, an aliquot of PBMCs went through flow cytometry to measure the percentages of naive CD45RAhigh/CD27high T cells. From the germline V gene (reference sequence), CDR1 is SEHNR and CDR2 is FQNEAQ. The CDR3 runs 14 residues from the cysteine to the phenylalanine. Only the CDR3 part of the read is kept: 42 bases, read in frame from the first base. The junction shows trimming of 5 bases on V and 7 bases on J, plus 18 bases between the germline ends. Of note for this clonotype: Its antigen remains undetermined. Per-nucleotide qualities are absent, and no much larger clonotype sits a single base away.

Library construction relied on 5' RACE. The reads were generated on an Illumina HiSeq 2500. A second about 6 to 11 cycle PCR used a sample-barcoded 5' primer and a J-beta primer mix. Each TCR beta cDNA molecule received a unique molecular identifier from a template-switch 5' adaptor carrying 12 random nucleotides. Each sample yielded at least 3 million CDR3-containing paired-end reads. All of the RNA was converted into first-strand cDNA using the Mint cDNA synthesis kit, with a TRBC-specific oligonucleotide serving as the primer. Following uracil-DNA glycosylase treatment, all cDNA underwent a first 18-cycle PCR with the universal primers M1SS and BC2_uni_R. From the authors' description of their analysis: Each sample was normalized by randomly selecting 1 million high-quality reads, each carrying a distinct molecular identifier. Reads with shared molecular identifiers were discarded instead of being binned into consensus sequences. MiTCR, with a Q25 quality threshold and the strictest error-elimination algorithm, was used for CDR3 identification, clonotype clustering and error correction. A nonparametric unseen species model with Euler transformation was used to estimate lower-bound total TCR beta diversity. The public reads were quality trimmed at Q25 with fastp and then assembled into clones with MiXCR by TCRdb, keeping productive beta chains. A single entry per CDR3 protein holds the most common genes and DNA from its merged rows. These V and J calls rely on TCRdb rather than the paper's analysis. The table for this sample lists some 1.5 million distinct CDR3 sequences; about 42% of them were counted only once. 4% of the sample is in the top ten clones.

The receptor was derived from a young woman in good health. The chain was built from TRBV7-9 and TRBJ2-7; the best D guess is TRBD1, with 5 bases matching. Sequencing was performed on blood. The sequenced DNA: TGTGCCAGCAGCGCCCCGGACATCCTGCATGAGCAGTACTTC. Its translation reads: CASSAPDILHEQYF.